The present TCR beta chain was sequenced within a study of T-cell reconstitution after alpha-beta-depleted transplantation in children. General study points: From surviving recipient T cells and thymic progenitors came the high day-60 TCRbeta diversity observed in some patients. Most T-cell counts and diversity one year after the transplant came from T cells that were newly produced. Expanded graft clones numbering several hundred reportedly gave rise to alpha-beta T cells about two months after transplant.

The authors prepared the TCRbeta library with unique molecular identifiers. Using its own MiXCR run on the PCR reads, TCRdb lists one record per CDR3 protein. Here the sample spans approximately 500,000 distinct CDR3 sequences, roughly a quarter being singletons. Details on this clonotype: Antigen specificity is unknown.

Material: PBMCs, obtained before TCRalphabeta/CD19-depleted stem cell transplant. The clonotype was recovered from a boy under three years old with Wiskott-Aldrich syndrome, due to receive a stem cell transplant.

The CDR3 DNA reads as TGTGCCAGCAGACCTAGGAGCGGAACCTACGAGCAGTACTTC. Residues: CASRPRSGTYEQYF. This sequence joins TRBV12-3 or TRBV12-4 and TRBJ2-7; tentative D call: TRBD2 (5 bases). V was clipped by 6 bases and J by 2 bases, with 14 bases between them. The CDR3 length is 14 residues.